Sequencing of this TCR beta chain was carried out in a study of CD4 T cells in relation to SARS-CoV-2 and coronaviruses. Unexposed donor CD4+ T cells date from about 2010-2018, before the COVID-19 pandemic. The cells were cultured for 9 to 11 days before CD4+ T cells were isolated. V shed 6 bases, J shed 8 bases, and the junction held 2 bases outside the gene matches. The CDR3 has 12 residues. Germline values: CDR1 KGHDR, CDR2 SFDVKD. TCRdb's table, derived via immunoSEQ multiplex PCR, lists solely in-frame clones and lacks some. The sample records 9,500 to 11,000 clones, roughly three quarters being singletons. Details on this clone: The antigen is not known.

The receptor was derived from a human donor in good health. Sequenced: CD4+ T cells from PBMCs, cultured in vitro. The genes are TRBV24-1 and TRBJ2-1; 8 bases fit TRBD1. CDR3 sequence: CATSPQGDEQFF. In nucleotides, the CDR3 is TGTGCCACCAGTCCACAGGGGGATGAGCAGTTCTTC.